This TCR beta chain was found in a study of early T cells in non-severe SARS-CoV-2 infection. Turning to the study itself: Unpaired chains resulted from sequencing bulk RNA of unsorted whole blood. Study results and caveats: Clonotype matching in VDJdb favored anti-spike CD8 responses and did not capture private and CD4 specificities.

Comment on this clonotype: Its matching antigen is unknown.

The CDR3 has 15 amino acids. Trimming pared 2 bases from V and 2 bases from J, leaving 13 bases between. The TCR library protocol attached unique molecular identifiers to the individual cDNA molecules. TCRdb re-called the 5' RACE reads through MiXCR, storing one row per CDR3 protein. This table holds over 70,000 distinct CDR3 sequences, around 13% found once. Sequencing was performed on whole blood, taken at baseline. The chain employs TRBV12-3 or TRBV12-4 and TRBJ2-7; TRBD2 might be the D (6 bases). This receptor was obtained from an adult who was a healthcare worker with PCR-confirmed SARS-CoV-2 infection or an uninfected control (not recorded which). The DNA of the CDR3 is TGTGCCAGCAGTTTACGGGGGAGAGGGACCTACGAGCAGTACTTC. Translating it yields CASSLRGRGTYEQYF.